These 28 T cell receptor beta chains share one sample of origin, sequenced in a study of T cell repertoires in cytomegalovirus infection. One entry per CDR3 protein, called by TCRdb with MiXCR from the reads. Seen here are hundreds of thousands of distinct CDR3 sequences, roughly a quarter observed once, and the top ten hold around 7.6%. The sample was CD8+ T cells from PBMCs. The receptors come from a human donor in good health (CMV status not recorded). Some clones in this sample may be carry-over from other donors' samples.

This chain joins TRBV2 and TRBJ1-6; a weak D match, TRBD1 (6 bases). Germline CDR1 reads SNHLY; CDR2 reads FYNNEI. The CDR3 length is 16 residues. Trimming pared 2 bases from V and 9 bases from J, leaving 17 bases between. This chain's CDR3 is CASSERGTGRFSPLHF. The DNA for the CDR3 is TGTGCCAGCAGTGAAAGGGGAACAGGGAGATTTTCACCCCTCCACTTT.

There are many counts of this clonotype. The chain combines TRBV12-3 or TRBV12-4 with TRBJ2-5; TRBD2 aligns across 7 bases. This CDR3 is 13 amino acids long. J lost 5 bases, V lost 4 bases, and 4 bases had no gene match. CDR3 coding DNA: TGTGCCAGCAGTTGGGGAGCGGGGGAGACCCAGTACTTC. The encoded protein is CASSWGAGETQYF.

This clonotype was detected a few times. The chain's CDR3 is CASSLLLDDGYTF. The CDR3 DNA is TGTGCCAGCAGTTTACTCTTAGACGACGGCTACACCTTC. The V call is TRBV28, the J call TRBJ1-2; D gene ambiguous. Germline V gene sequence: CDR1 MDHEN, CDR2 SYDVKM. CDR3 length: 13 residues. Trimming took off 2 bases at V and 8 bases at J, with 12 bases between the two ends.

This clonotype was seen ten or more times. The rearrangement links TRBV19 to TRBJ1-5, with 8 nucleotides matching TRBD1. V was pared by 10 bases and J by 2 bases, with 7 bases of the junction left unmatched. CDR3 size: 14 residues. CDR1 LNHDA and CDR2 SQIVND come from the germline V gene (reference sequence). The CDR3 DNA reads as TGTGCCACTACGGACAGGGTTGGCAATCAGCCCCAGCATTTT. Protein: CATTDRVGNQPQHF.

This clonotype was counted only a few times. The gene calls are TRBV5-4 and TRBJ2-4, with unresolved D. CDR3 length equals 12 residues. The germline gives CDR1 SGHNT, CDR2 YYREEE (reference sequence). Trimming cost V 3 bases and J 4 bases, with 5 bases left between them. The CDR3 loop reads CASSSSKNIQYF. CDR3 nucleotides: TGTGCCAGCAGCTCCTCGAAAAACATTCAGTACTTC.

This chain links TRBV6-5 with TRBJ1-1; D ambiguous. From germline, CDR1 is MNHEY and CDR2 SVGAGI. The V gene lost 0 bases and the J gene lost 7 bases, with 6 bases spanning the gap. This CDR3 has 12 residues. The CDR3 spells CASSYSGNEAFF. CDR3 DNA: TGTGCCAGCAGTTACTCGGGAAATGAAGCTTTCTTT.

This sequence joins TRBV29-1 and TRBJ2-1, with 15 bases matching TRBD2. Germline CDR1 and CDR2: SQVTM and ANQGSEA. The CDR3 covers 14 residues. With 6 bases clipped from V and 7 bases from J, the junction kept 4 bases outside the gene matches. The CDR3 here is CSVRTSGGDNEQFF. The CDR3, as DNA: TGCAGCGTACGGACTAGCGGGGGGGATAATGAGCAGTTCTTC.

V and J are TRBV19 and TRBJ2-1; D remains unclear. Trimming shortened V by 2 bases and J by 5 bases, and 7 bases separated the two germline ends. Germline V lookup: CDR1 LNHDA, CDR2 SQIVND (reference sequence). This CDR3 is 13 amino acids long. The CDR3 sequence: CASSIQTHNEQFF. The CDR3 DNA follows: TGTGCCAGTAGTATACAGACACACAATGAGCAGTTCTTC.

Note on this clonotype: A read error is possible here, since a much larger clone lies one base away. The chain joins TRBV7-6 to TRBJ2-1; possibly TRBD2 for D (7 bases). The CDR3 length is 15 residues. CDR1 SGHVS and CDR2 FNYEAQ come from the germline V gene. CDR3: CVSSQGGVTYNEQFF. Written as DNA, the CDR3 is TGTGTCAGCAGCCAAGGGGGGGTCACCTACAATGAGCAGTTCTTC.

At least ten counts were recorded for this clonotype. The chain joins TRBV7-6 to TRBJ2-2, with 9 bases fitting TRBD1. CDR1 SGHVS and CDR2 FNYEAQ come from the germline V gene. V shed 5 bases and J 6 bases; nucleotides not matched to a gene: 10. The CDR3 has 16 amino acids. The CDR3 loop reads CASSVSGTGYAGELFF. CDR3 DNA sequence: TGTGCCAGCAGCGTGTCCGGGACAGGGTATGCCGGGGAGCTGTTTTTT.

The chain combines TRBV6-5 with TRBJ1-2; a possible D gene is TRBD1 (6 bases). The CDR3 totals 16 residues. CDR1 and CDR2 from the germline V gene are MNHEY and SVGAGI. Trimming stripped 2 bases from V and 3 bases from J, with 16 bases between. The CDR3 DNA reads TGTGCCAGCAGTTACGTGGGGGGCGCAATTTACTATGGCTACACCTTC. Residues: CASSYVGGAIYYGYTF.

This clonotype was seen repeatedly, ten times or more. J is TRBJ2-5 and V is TRBV6-6, with 7 bases matching TRBD1. The germline V gene encodes CDR1 MNHNY and CDR2 SVGAGI (reference sequence). J lost 5 bases, V lost 4 bases, and 10 bases had no gene match. The CDR3 runs to 15 residues. Here the CDR3 DNA reads TGTGCCAGCAGTTCACCGGGACAGCGACCGGAGACCCAGTACTTC. Its protein product is CASSSPGQRPETQYF.

This clonotype was observed many times. The chain employs TRBV12-3 or TRBV12-4 and TRBJ1-1; D gene ambiguous. The ends were cut back, 3 bases at V and 2 bases at J, with 10 bases in the middle. The CDR3 covers 14 residues. CDR3 protein: CASSFTTTNTEAFF. The DNA for the CDR3 is TGTGCCAGCAGTTTTACGACAACCAACACTGAAGCTTTCTTT.

DNA for the CDR3: TGTGCCAGCAGTTACACACAGATATCCTACAATGAGCAGTTCTTC. Amino acid sequence: CASSYTQISYNEQFF. The V gene is TRBV6-2 or TRBV6-3, the J gene TRBJ2-1; D uncertain. Germline-derived CDR1 and CDR2 are MNHEY and SVGEGT. V lost 2 bases, J lost 1 base, and 9 bases lay in between. This CDR3 contains 15 residues.

The table lists this clonotype with a few counts. The J gene is TRBJ2-2, the V gene TRBV2; 8 bases are a match to TRBD2. Germline-derived CDR1 and CDR2 are SNHLY and FYNNEI. The CDR3 totals 16 residues. The V segment lost 6 bases and the J segment 0 bases; nucleotides outside the gene matches: 6. The CDR3 region is CASSDIAGPNTGELFF. DNA for the CDR3: TGTGCCAGCAGCGATATAGCGGGACCGAACACCGGGGAGCTGTTTTTT. Variable domain in full (rest from reference TRBV2 and TRBJ2-2): EPEVTQTPSHQVTQMGQEVILRCVPISNHLYFYWYRQILGQKVEFLVSFYNNEISEKSEIFDDQFSVERPDGSNFTLKIRSTKLEDSAMYFCASSDIAGPNTGELFFGEGSRLTVL.

This clonotype showed up many times. The chain uses TRBV5-6 and TRBJ2-7, with D possibly matching TRBD2 (6 bases). V shed 4 bases and J shed 6 bases, with 11 bases lying between them. The CDR3 is 12 residues long. Germline V CDR1 and CDR2: SGHDT, YYEEEE. DNA of the CDR3: TGTGCCAGCAGCCGCGGGACGGGCGAGCAGTACGTC. Its protein is CASSRGTGEQYV.

This clonotype has more than one count but fewer than ten. The chain's CDR3 is CASSQLGIGFQETQYF. The CDR3 DNA reads TGTGCCAGCAGCCAACTGGGCATAGGGTTCCAAGAGACCCAGTACTTC. The V gene is TRBV14, the J gene TRBJ2-5; D not resolved. The V end lost 2 bases, the J end lost 1 base, and 14 bases lay between the germline ends. The CDR3 has 16 residues. The V gene's germline CDR1 is SGHDN and CDR2 FVKESK.

The chain recombines TRBV7-2 with TRBJ2-1; 9 bases agree with TRBD1. CDR1 SGHTA and CDR2 FQGNSA come from the germline V gene. This CDR3 is built from 16 residues. V dropped 7 bases and J dropped 4; count of bases not matched to a gene: 11. The CDR3 DNA is TGTGCCAGCAACACCACGGACAGGGGAGTATACAATGAGCAGTTCTTC. Translated: CASNTTDRGVYNEQFF.

The V gene is TRBV27, the J gene TRBJ2-7; 8 bases align to TRBD1. The CDR3 consists of 18 residues. Germline CDR1 and CDR2: MNHEY and SMNVEV (reference sequence). Trimming took 3 bases from V and 3 from J; bases not matched to a gene: 16. The CDR3 nucleotides are TGTGCCAGCAGTTTTCTGCACGGCACAGGGGGGTTTATCTACGAGCAGTACTTC. Translated: CASSFLHGTGGFIYEQYF.

The chain joins TRBV11-2 to TRBJ2-3; 7 positions match TRBD1. Germline V gene lookup returns CDR1 SGHAT and CDR2 FQNNGV. The CDR3 is made up of 17 amino acids. Trimming at V came to 8 bases and at J to 1 base, leaving 15 bases not matched to a gene. The CDR3 is CASGSLARGGGTDTQYF. CDR3 in DNA: TGTGCCAGCGGCTCACTTGCTAGAGGGGGCGGCACAGATACGCAGTATTTT.

This clonotype was seen repeatedly, ten times or more. The chain couples TRBV10-3 to TRBJ1-1; D gene uncertain. Per the germline V gene, CDR1 is ENHRY and CDR2 is SYGVKD. The CDR3 loop spans 14 amino acids. V shed 3 bases and J shed 3 bases, with 11 bases lying between them. CDR3 residues: CAISDPGGDTEAFF. The CDR3 coding sequence is TGTGCCATCAGTGATCCTGGCGGAGACACTGAAGCTTTCTTT.

The chain recombines TRBV20-1 with TRBJ1-5, with 10 bases identical to TRBD1. This CDR3 contains 16 residues. V was pared by 6 bases and J by 0 bases, with 8 bases of the junction left unmatched. The germline CDR1 and CDR2 sequences are DFQATT and SNEGSKA (reference sequence). The CDR3 nucleotides are TGCAGTGCCTCGCGGGGACAGGGGTTTAGCAATCAGCCCCAGCATTTT. Translation: CSASRGQGFSNQPQHF.

This sequence joins TRBV7-9 and TRBJ2-2, with D unclear. CDR3 length equals 11 residues. Germline values: CDR1 SEHNR, CDR2 FQNEAQ (reference sequence). Trimming stripped 8 bases from V and 6 bases from J, with 7 bases between. For the CDR3, the DNA is TGTGCCAGCCGGGCCTCCGGGGAGCTGTTTTTT. Translation: CASRASGELFF.

A word on this clonotype: It may be a read error: a sequence one base away is much more abundant. The V gene is TRBV7-2, the J gene TRBJ2-7; D not resolved. From germline, CDR1 is SGHTA and CDR2 FQGNSA. This CDR3 is 12 amino acids long. This CDR3 is CANSLPGYEQYF. The CDR3 nucleotides read TGTGCCAACAGCCTCCCCGGCTACGAGCAGTACTTC.

The gene calls are TRBV6-5 and TRBJ2-3; the D gene is possibly TRBD1 (6 bases). The ends were cut back, 7 bases at V and 0 bases at J, with 14 bases in the middle. The CDR3 sequence is 15 residues long. Germline V gene lookup returns CDR1 MNHEY and CDR2 SVGAGI. DNA for the CDR3: TGTGCCAGCATTCCCAGGGGTGGGAGCACAGATACGCAGTATTTT. This sequence encodes CASIPRGGSTDTQYF.

In this sample, this clonotype turned up a few times. This rearrangement joins TRBV28 to TRBJ1-2; possible D gene TRBD1, 5 bases. The V gene lost 10 bases and the J gene lost 6 bases, with 18 bases spanning the gap. CDR1 is MDHEN, CDR2 SYDVKM, per germline. There are 13 residues in the CDR3. CDR3 in DNA: TGTGCCACACAGGACCTTGCGGGGGATGGCTACACCTTC. Amino acids: CATQDLAGDGYTF.

This clonotype has at least ten counts. The V call is TRBV7-2, the J call TRBJ1-2; TRBD1 is a possible D gene (5 bases). Germline loops: CDR1 SGHTA, CDR2 FQGNSA. The CDR3 length is 15 residues. V was clipped by 3 bases and J by 8 bases, with 19 bases between them. The CDR3 region is CASSFGAQWEGGYTF. CDR3 DNA: TGTGCCAGCAGCTTCGGGGCCCAGTGGGAGGGGGGCTACACCTTC.

V gene TRBV10-3 combines with J gene TRBJ1-1; no clear D. Trimming left V 0 bases short and J 0 bases short, with 2 bases between. Germline CDR1 and CDR2: ENHRY and SYGVKD. CDR3 length equals 13 residues. DNA for the CDR3: TGTGCCATCAGTGAGTCAGTGAACACTGAAGCTTTCTTT. It encodes CAISESVNTEAFF.